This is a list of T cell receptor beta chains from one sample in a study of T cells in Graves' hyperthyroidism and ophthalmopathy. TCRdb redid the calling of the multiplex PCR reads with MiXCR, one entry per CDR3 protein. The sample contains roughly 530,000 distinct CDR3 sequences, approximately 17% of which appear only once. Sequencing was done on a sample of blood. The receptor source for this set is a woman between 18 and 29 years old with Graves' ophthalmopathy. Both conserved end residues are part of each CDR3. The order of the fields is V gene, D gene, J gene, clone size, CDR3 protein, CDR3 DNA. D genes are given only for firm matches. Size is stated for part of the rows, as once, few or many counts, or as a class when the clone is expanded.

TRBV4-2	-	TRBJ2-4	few	CASSQDIGAKNIQYF	TGTGCCAGCAGCCAAGATATCGGAGCCAAAAACATTCAGTACTTC
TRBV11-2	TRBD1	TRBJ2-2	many	CASSYLGTDTGELFF	TGTGCCAGCAGCTACCTCGGGACAGACACCGGGGAGCTGTTTTTT
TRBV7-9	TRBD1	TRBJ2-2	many	CASSPRDSANTGELFF	TGTGCCAGCAGCCCGAGGGACAGCGCGAACACCGGGGAGCTGTTTTTT
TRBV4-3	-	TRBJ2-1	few	CASSQVLETRSDDEQFF	TGCGCCAGCAGCCAAGTCTTAGAGACTAGAAGTGACGATGAGCAGTTCTTC
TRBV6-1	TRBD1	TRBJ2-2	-	CASAGTGGTGELFF	TGTGCCAGCGCCGGGACAGGGGGCACCGGGGAGCTGTTTTTT
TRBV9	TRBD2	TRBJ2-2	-	CASSPPERGTGELFF	TGTGCCAGCAGCCCCCCGGAGCGGGGCACCGGGGAGCTGTTTTTT
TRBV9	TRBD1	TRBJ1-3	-	CASSDPGTGDGNTIYF	TGTGCCAGCAGCGACCCCGGGACAGGGGACGGAAACACCATATATTTT
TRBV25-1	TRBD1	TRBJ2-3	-	CASSGYRGTDTQYF	TGTGCCAGCAGTGGATACAGGGGAACAGATACGCAGTATTTT
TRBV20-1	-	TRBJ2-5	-	CSARDRTFQETQYF	TGCAGTGCTAGAGACAGGACTTTTCAAGAGACCCAGTACTTC
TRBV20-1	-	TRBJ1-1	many	CSARGSGSPGPEAFF	TGCAGTGCTAGAGGGAGCGGGTCGCCCGGCCCTGAAGCTTTCTTT
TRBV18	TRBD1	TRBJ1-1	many	CASSPWSHGTGGAFF	TGTGCCAGCTCACCTTGGTCACACGGGACAGGGGGAGCTTTCTTT
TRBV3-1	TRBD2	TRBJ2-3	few	CASSKSELAGTDTQYF	TGTGCCAGCAGCAAGAGTGAGCTAGCGGGGACAGATACGCAGTATTTT
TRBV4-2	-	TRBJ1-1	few	CASSPEQGDTEAFF	TGTGCCAGCAGCCCCGAACAGGGCGACACTGAAGCTTTCTTT
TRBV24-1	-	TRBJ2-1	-	CPTSDITSAHEQFF	TGTCCCACCAGTGATATTACTAGTGCACATGAGCAGTTCTTC
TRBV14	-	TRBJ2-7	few	CASSPISPKDYEQYF	TGTGCCAGCAGCCCTATTAGCCCAAAGGACTACGAGCAGTACTTC
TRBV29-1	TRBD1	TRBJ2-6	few	CSVEVLGRGQGSSGANVLTF	TGCAGCGTTGAAGTGTTGGGCAGGGGGCAAGGGAGCTCTGGGGCCAACGTCCTGACTTTC
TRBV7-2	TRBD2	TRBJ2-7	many	CASSTGTSGYEQYF	TGTGCCAGCAGCACCGGGACTAGCGGGTACGAGCAGTACTTC
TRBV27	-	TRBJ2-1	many	CASSLGPSSNEQFF	TGTGCCAGCAGTTTAGGGCCTAGCAGCAATGAGCAGTTCTTC
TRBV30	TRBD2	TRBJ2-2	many	CAWNRLAGKNTGELFF	TGTGCCTGGAATCGCCTAGCGGGAAAGAACACCGGGGAGCTGTTTTTT
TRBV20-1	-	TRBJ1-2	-	CSARGTDNYGYTF	TGCAGTGCTAGAGGCACCGATAACTATGGCTACACCTTC
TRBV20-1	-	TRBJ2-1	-	CSARGQGLGGVPYYNEQFF	TGCAGTGCTAGAGGACAGGGCTTGGGAGGGGTACCATACTACAATGAGCAGTTCTTC
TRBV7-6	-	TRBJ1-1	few	CASSLEPGAVNQEAFF	TGTGCCAGCAGCTTAGAGCCAGGGGCGGTGAACCAGGAAGCTTTCTTT
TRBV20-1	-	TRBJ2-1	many	CSASRRQAGNEQFF	TGCAGTGCCAGCCGTCGACAGGCGGGAAATGAGCAGTTCTTC
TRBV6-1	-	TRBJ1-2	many	CASSRLEDGYGYTF	TGTGCCAGCAGTAGACTTGAGGATGGCTATGGCTACACCTTC
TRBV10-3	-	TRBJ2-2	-	CAIQGGLAGELFF	TGTGCCATCCAAGGGGGTCTCGCCGGGGAGCTGTTTTTT
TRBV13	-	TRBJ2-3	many	CASSGDKSTDTQYF	TGTGCCAGCAGCGGGGACAAGAGCACAGATACGCAGTATTTT
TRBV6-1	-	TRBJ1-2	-	CASNTGPADYGYTF	TGTGCCAGCAATACCGGCCCAGCTGACTATGGCTACACCTTC
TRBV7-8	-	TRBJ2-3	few	CASSLVGHTSTDTQYF	TGTGCCAGCAGCTTAGTAGGCCATACTAGCACAGATACGCAGTATTTT
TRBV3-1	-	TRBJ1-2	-	CASSQGVSDYGYTF	TGTGCCAGCAGCCAAGGGGTTAGTGACTATGGCTACACCTTC
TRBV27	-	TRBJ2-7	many	CASSFDRVGEQYF	TGTGCCAGCAGTTTTGACAGAGTGGGGGAGCAGTACTTC
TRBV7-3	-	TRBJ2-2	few	CASSSLPQGNSGELFF	TGTGCCAGCAGCTCCCTACCTCAGGGGAACAGCGGGGAGCTGTTTTTT
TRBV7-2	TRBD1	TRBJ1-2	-	CASSFGDRGLTF	TGTGCCAGCAGCTTTGGGGACAGGGGGTTAACCTTC
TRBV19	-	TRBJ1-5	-	CASMRRDSNQPQHF	TGTGCCAGTATGAGAAGGGATAGCAATCAGCCCCAGCATTTT
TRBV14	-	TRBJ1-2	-	CASSPWTANYGYTF	TGTGCCAGCAGCCCCTGGACGGCTAACTATGGCTACACCTTC
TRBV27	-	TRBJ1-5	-	CASSLYGTGRFQPQHF	TGTGCCAGCAGTTTATACGGAACAGGGAGGTTTCAGCCCCAGCATTTT
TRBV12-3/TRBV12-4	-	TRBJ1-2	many	CASSTVPPGYTF	TGTGCCAGCAGTACAGTTCCTCCTGGCTACACCTTC
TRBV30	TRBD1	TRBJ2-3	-	CAWSVTPGQGMDTQYF	TGTGCCTGGAGTGTAACGCCGGGACAGGGCATGGATACGCAGTATTTT
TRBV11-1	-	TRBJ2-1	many	CASSGVGVGQFF	TGTGCCAGCAGCGGGGTGGGGGTCGGGCAGTTCTTC
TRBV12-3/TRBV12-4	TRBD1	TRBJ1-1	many	CASSGGGQMNTEAFF	TGTGCCAGCAGTGGGGGGGGACAGATGAACACTGAAGCTTTCTTT
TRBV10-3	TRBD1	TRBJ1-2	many	CAISVDRVYGYTF	TGTGCCATCAGTGTCGACAGGGTCTATGGCTACACCTTC
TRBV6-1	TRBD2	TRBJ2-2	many	CASSEFSGGNTGELFF	TGTGCCAGCAGTGAATTCAGCGGGGGAAACACCGGGGAGCTGTTTTTT
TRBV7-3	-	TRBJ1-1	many	CASSLSAGALNTEAFF	TGTGCCAGCAGCTTATCGGCAGGGGCTTTGAACACTGAAGCTTTCTTT
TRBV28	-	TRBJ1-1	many	CASSFLGTYTEAFF	TGTGCCAGCAGTTTTCTAGGAACCTACACTGAAGCTTTCTTT
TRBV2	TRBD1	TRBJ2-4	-	CASSDGQGAGNIQYF	TGTGCCAGCAGCGACGGACAGGGGGCGGGAAACATTCAGTACTTC
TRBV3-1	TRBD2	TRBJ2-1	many	CASSPLAGPRNEQFF	TGTGCCAGCAGCCCGCTAGCGGGGCCGCGGAATGAGCAGTTCTTC
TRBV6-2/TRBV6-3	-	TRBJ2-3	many	CASGSSGSGYTQYF	TGTGCCAGCGGATCGTCCGGCTCGGGGTATACGCAGTATTTT
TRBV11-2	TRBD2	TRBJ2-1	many	CASSLEGGSSYNEQFF	TGTGCCAGCAGCTTAGAGGGCGGGAGCTCCTACAATGAGCAGTTCTTC
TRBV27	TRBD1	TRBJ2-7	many	CASTSGTGGAEQYF	TGTGCCAGCACTAGTGGGACAGGGGGGGCCGAGCAGTACTTC
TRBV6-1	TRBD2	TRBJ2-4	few	CASSYGGDQNIQYF	TGTGCCAGCAGTTACGGGGGGGACCAAAACATTCAGTACTTC
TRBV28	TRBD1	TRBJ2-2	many	CASASGQGVTGELFF	TGTGCCAGCGCGAGCGGACAGGGTGTTACCGGGGAGCTGTTTTTT